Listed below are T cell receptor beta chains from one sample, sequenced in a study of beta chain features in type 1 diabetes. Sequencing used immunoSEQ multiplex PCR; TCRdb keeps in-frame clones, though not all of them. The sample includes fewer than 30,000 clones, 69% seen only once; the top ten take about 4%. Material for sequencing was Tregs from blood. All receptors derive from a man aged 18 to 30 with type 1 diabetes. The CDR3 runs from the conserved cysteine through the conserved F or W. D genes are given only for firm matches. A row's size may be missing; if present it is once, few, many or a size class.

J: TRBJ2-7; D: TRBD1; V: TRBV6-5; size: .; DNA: TGTGCCAGCAGCCGACAGGGGGTAAACTACGAGCAGTACTTC; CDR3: CASSRQGVNYEQYF
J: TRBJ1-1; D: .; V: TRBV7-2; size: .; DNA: TGTGCCAGCAGCTTAGATAGGGGCATGAACACTGAAGCCTTCTTT; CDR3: CASSLDRGMNTEAFF
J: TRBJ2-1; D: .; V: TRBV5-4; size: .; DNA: TGTGCGACCAGAAAGGGGCGGGATGATGAGCAGTTCTTC; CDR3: CATRKGRDDEQFF
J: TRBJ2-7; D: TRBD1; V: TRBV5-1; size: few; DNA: TGCGCCAGCTCAACGACAGGGGTGACAAACGAGCAGTACTTC; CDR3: CASSTTGVTNEQYF
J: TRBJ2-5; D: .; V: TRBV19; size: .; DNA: TGTGCCAGTAGTTGGGCTGGCCGGGAGACCCAGTACTTC; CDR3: CASSWAGRETQYF
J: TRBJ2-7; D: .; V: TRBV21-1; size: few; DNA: TGTGCCAGCAGCAAAGCATCAGGGCAAAACTCCTACGAGCAGTACTTC; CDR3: CASSKASGQNSYEQYF
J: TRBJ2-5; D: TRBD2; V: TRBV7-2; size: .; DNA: TGTGCCAGCAGCTTAGCTATGGGTAGCGGGGGAACATACTTC; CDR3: CASSLAMGSGGTYF
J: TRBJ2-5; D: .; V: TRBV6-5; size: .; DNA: TGTGCCAGCAGCCCTTGGGGGGAAGTGGAAGAGACCCAGTACTTC; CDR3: CASSPWGEVEETQYF
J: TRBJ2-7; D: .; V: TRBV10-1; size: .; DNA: TGCGCCAGCAGTTCGGTGAGCTCCTACGAGCAGTACTTC; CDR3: CASSSVSSYEQYF
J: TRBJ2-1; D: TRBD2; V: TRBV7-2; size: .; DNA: TGTGCCAGCAGCTTAGTAGCGGGGGGCTACAATGAGCAGTTCTTC; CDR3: CASSLVAGGYNEQFF
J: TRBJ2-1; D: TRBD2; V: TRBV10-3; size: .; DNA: TGTGCCATCAGTGCTAGCGGGGGCCTAAATTACAATGAGCAGTTCTTC; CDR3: CAISASGGLNYNEQFF
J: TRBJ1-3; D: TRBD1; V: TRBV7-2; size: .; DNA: TGTGCCGGCAGCCAAGAGGACAGGCCTGGAAACACCATATATTTT; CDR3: CAGSQEDRPGNTIYF
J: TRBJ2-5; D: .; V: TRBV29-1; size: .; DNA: TGCAGCGTTGGGCTAGCGAGCCAAGAGACCCAGTACTTC; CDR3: CSVGLASQETQYF
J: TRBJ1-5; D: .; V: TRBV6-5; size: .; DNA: TGTGCCAGCAGTTACTACGGGGATCCCAATCAGCCCCAGCATTTT; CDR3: CASSYYGDPNQPQHF
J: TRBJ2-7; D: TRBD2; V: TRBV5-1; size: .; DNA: TGCGCCAGCAGCCCACTAGCGGGGGGCAGGGAGCAGTACTTC; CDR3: CASSPLAGGREQYF
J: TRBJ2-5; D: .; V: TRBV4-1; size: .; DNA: TGCGCCAGCAGCCAAGTGCTTAGTTTACTTTACCAAGAGACCCAGTACTTC; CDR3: CASSQVLSLLYQETQYF
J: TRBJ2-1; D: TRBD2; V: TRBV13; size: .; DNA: TGTGCCAGCAGCCTACGACTAGCGGGAAGGTACAATGAGCAGTTCTTC; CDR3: CASSLRLAGRYNEQFF
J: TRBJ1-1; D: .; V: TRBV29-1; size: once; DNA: TGCAGCGCAGGAAGCGAGCGGGGGAGCACTGAAGCTTTCTTT; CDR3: CSAGSERGSTEAFF
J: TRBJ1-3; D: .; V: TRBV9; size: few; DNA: TGTGCCAGCAGCGCCTGGGCAGGAAACACCATATATTTT; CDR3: CASSAWAGNTIYF
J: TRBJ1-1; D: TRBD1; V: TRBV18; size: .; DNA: TGTGCCAGCTCACGTCGGGACAGGGTTACGATGAACACTGAAGCTTTCTTT; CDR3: CASSRRDRVTMNTEAFF
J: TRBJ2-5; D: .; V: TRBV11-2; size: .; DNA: TGTGCCAGCAGCAAAGATTTTTGGGGCCGAGGAGAGACCCAGTACTTC; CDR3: CASSKDFWGRGETQYF
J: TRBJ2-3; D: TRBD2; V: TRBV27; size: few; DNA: TGTGCCAGCAGTTTAGGGACTAGCGGTCGATCTTATTTT; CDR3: CASSLGTSGRSYF
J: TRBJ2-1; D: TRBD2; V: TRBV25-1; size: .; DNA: TGTGCCAGCAGTGACACAGGGACTAGCGGATATTACAATGAGCAGTTCTTC; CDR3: CASSDTGTSGYYNEQFF
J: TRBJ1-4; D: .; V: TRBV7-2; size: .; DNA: TGTGCCAGCAGCCCTCTGCTTGGAGGATTGTTTTTT; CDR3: CASSPLLGGLFF
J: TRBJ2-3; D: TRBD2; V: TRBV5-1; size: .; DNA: TGCGCCAGCACCTCGCGGATGCGGGAGAGGGATACGCAGTATTTT; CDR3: CASTSRMRERDTQYF
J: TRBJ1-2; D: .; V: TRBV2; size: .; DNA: TGTGCCAGCAGTTCGGTTGTTGACAGCAATGGCTACACCTTC; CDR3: CASSSVVDSNGYTF
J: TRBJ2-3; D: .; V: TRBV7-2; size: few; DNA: TGTGCCAGCAGCTTAGCCGGGACACCACGGCGGTATTTT; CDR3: CASSLAGTPRRYF
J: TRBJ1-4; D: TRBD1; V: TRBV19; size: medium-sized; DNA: TGTGCCAGTAGTAGATCCGGGACAGGGAATGAAAAACTGTTTTTT; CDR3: CASSRSGTGNEKLFF
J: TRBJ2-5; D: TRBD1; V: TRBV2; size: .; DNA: TGTGCCAGCAGTTCCGACAGGGTGGAGACCCAGTACTTC; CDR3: CASSSDRVETQYF